These 17 T cell receptor beta chains share one sample of origin, sequenced in a study of T cell responses to AZD1222 COVID-19 vaccine. The method was immunoSEQ multiplex PCR; TCRdb's version includes in-frame clones alone and lacks a portion of them. The sample lists 55,000 to 75,000 clones; 85% to 90% were seen once. The sequencing here drew on peripheral blood, taken on day 0 of AZD1222 vaccination. Receptors originate from an adult in good health.

The chain combines TRBV5-4 with TRBJ1-3, with D unclear. Looked up from germline, CDR1 is SGHNT and CDR2 is YYREEE (reference sequence). This CDR3 is 15 amino acids long. Between the trimmed V and J ends, which lost 4 bases and 0 bases, there was a span of 11 bases. The CDR3 spells CASSPAGASGNTIYF. The CDR3 DNA sequence: TGTGCCAGCAGCCCGGCGGGAGCCTCTGGAAACACCATATATTTT.

A few counts support this clone. One junction end does not reproduce the germline sequence, and a read error may be involved. The chain uses TRBV19 and TRBJ2-3, with D tentatively TRBD2 (5 bases). The CDR3 is 15 amino acids. Per germline, CDR1 LNHDA and CDR2 SQIVND (reference sequence). CDR3 DNA: TGTGCCAGTCGTATACTAGGATCTAGCACAGATACGCAGTATTTT. Encoded protein: CASRILGSSTDTQYF.

The CDR3 reads CATQGAGVETQYF. CDR3 sequence (DNA): TGTGCCACCCAAGGGGCGGGGGTTGAGACCCAGTACTTC. The gene calls are TRBV27 and TRBJ2-5; TRBD2 matches 7 bases. CDR1 and CDR2 (germline): MNHEY, SMNVEV (reference sequence). This CDR3 contains 13 residues. V shed 10 bases and J 5 bases; nucleotides not matched to a gene: 10.

The gene calls are TRBV2 and TRBJ1-5; D is possibly TRBD1 (6 bases). Germline loops: CDR1 SNHLY, CDR2 FYNNEI. CDR3 length: 13 amino acids. V shed 9 bases and J shed 9 bases, with 18 bases lying between them. The CDR3 bases are TGTGCCAGTCGAGGGGGGGGCGGTGGGCCCCAGCATTTT. Protein sequence: CASRGGGGGPQHF.

V gene TRBV5-1 combines with J gene TRBJ2-5, with D tentatively TRBD1 (5 bases). V lost 5 bases to trimming and J lost 3 bases, with 14 bases between them. Germline V lookup: CDR1 SGHRS, CDR2 YFSETQ. The CDR3 extends over 14 amino acids. Here the CDR3 reads CASSPGNGKETQYF. DNA of the CDR3: TGCGCCAGCAGTCCAGGGAATGGCAAAGAGACCCAGTACTTC.

J is TRBJ1-3 and V is TRBV27; D might be TRBD1 (5 bases). The V gene lost 5 bases and the J gene lost 3 bases, with 11 bases spanning the gap. CDR3 length: 14 residues. Germline values: CDR1 MNHEY, CDR2 SMNVEV (reference sequence). This chain's CDR3 is CASSHTGGGNTIYF. CDR3 bases: TGTGCCAGCAGTCACACAGGTGGTGGAAACACCATATATTTT.

The V and J genes are TRBV4-1 and TRBJ1-4, with D perhaps TRBD1 (5 bases). V lost 3 bases and J lost 8, with 13 bases in between. This CDR3 is built from 14 residues. The germline gives CDR1 MGHRA, CDR2 YSYEKL. Here the CDR3 reads CASSQSGTAEKLFF. The CDR3 coding sequence is TGCGCCAGCAGCCAGTCTGGGACCGCAGAAAAACTGTTTTTT.

This clone has a single count. V is TRBV29-1 and J is TRBJ2-2; a possible D gene is TRBD1 (6 bases). Per the germline V gene, CDR1 is SQVTM and CDR2 is ANQGSEA. Trimming took 6 bases from V and 5 from J, leaving 19 bases between them. This CDR3 spans 15 amino acids. This CDR3 reads CSVGSQGKKTGELFF. In nucleotides, the CDR3 is TGCAGCGTGGGTTCCCAGGGGAAAAAAACCGGGGAGCTGTTTTTT.

This chain connects TRBV5-5 to TRBJ2-7; tentatively, D is TRBD1 or TRBD2 (5 bases each). Germline V lookup: CDR1 SGHKS, CDR2 YYEKEE (reference sequence). This CDR3 region has 15 residues. V lost 0 bases, J lost 1 base, and 11 bases lay in between. CDR3 coding DNA: TGTGCCAGCAGCTTGGCCGGGACGGCTTCCTACGAGCAGTACTTC. Translated, it gives CASSLAGTASYEQYF.

The chain joins TRBV18 to TRBJ1-4; D is unclear. The germline V gene has CDR1 KGHSH and CDR2 LQKENI. V lost 3 bases and J lost 8, with 13 bases in between. The CDR3 sequence is 14 residues long. In DNA form, the CDR3 reads TGTGCCAGCTCACCTGCCGGGGTTGACGAAAAACTGTTTTTT. Amino acid sequence: CASSPAGVDEKLFF.

V is TRBV7-9 and J is TRBJ1-1, with D unresolved. The CDR3 extends over 15 amino acids. V dropped 5 bases and J dropped 1 base, with 14 bases sitting between them. Germline V lookup: CDR1 SEHNR, CDR2 FQNEAQ (reference sequence). The CDR3 loop is CASSSPDGANTEAFF. DNA of the CDR3: TGTGCCAGCAGCAGCCCGGACGGCGCGAACACTGAAGCTTTCTTT.

The CDR3 spells CASSLQYSTLNTEAFF. The DNA for the CDR3 is TGTGCCAGTAGTCTCCAATACAGTACTCTGAACACTGAAGCTTTCTTT. This rearrangement joins TRBV19 to TRBJ1-1, with D uncertain. The CDR3 sequence is 16 residues long. Looked up from germline, CDR1 is LNHDA and CDR2 is SQIVND (reference sequence). The germline V and J ends were trimmed by 5 bases and 0 bases, with 16 bases remaining between them.

The V and J genes are TRBV7-6 and TRBJ2-5; TRBD1 or TRBD2 may be the D gene (6 bases each). Germline assignment: CDR1 SGHVS and CDR2 FNYEAQ. The CDR3 totals 13 residues. The V end lost 1 base, the J end lost 5 bases, and 8 bases lay between the germline ends. The CDR3 protein is CASSLGGGETQYF. In DNA, the CDR3 is TGTGCCAGCAGCTTAGGAGGGGGGGAGACCCAGTACTTC.

This clone was seen more than once but under ten times. The CDR3 here is CASSYQGKGTEAFF. Here the CDR3 DNA reads TGTGCCAGCAGTTACCAGGGTAAGGGCACTGAAGCTTTCTTT. The genes are TRBV6-5 and TRBJ1-1; possible D gene TRBD1, 5 bases. Germline assignment: CDR1 MNHEY and CDR2 SVGAGI. The CDR3 is made up of 14 amino acids. V lost 2 bases and J 4 bases, leaving 11 bases between the germline ends.

The CDR3 region is CASSDSRTGGTGELFF. In nucleotides, the CDR3 is TGCGCCAGCAGTGACTCCCGGACAGGGGGCACCGGGGAGCTGTTTTTT. The V and J genes are TRBV10-2 and TRBJ2-2; TRBD1 matches at 10 bases. Germline CDR1 reads WSHSY; CDR2 reads SAAADI. Trimming cost V 3 bases and J 4 bases; bases outside gene matches: 5. The CDR3 totals 16 residues.

Concerning this clone: The same CDR3 is also encoded by other DNA sequences in this sample. CDR3 sequence (DNA): TGTGCCATCAGTGAGTCCGGTCTAGCCAAAAACATTCAGTACTTC. This encodes CAISESGLAKNIQYF. V and J are TRBV10-3 and TRBJ2-4; D is unresolved. This CDR3 is 15 amino acids long. Trimming took off 0 bases at V and 0 bases at J, with 6 bases between the two ends. The germline gives CDR1 ENHRY, CDR2 SYGVKD.

The chain uses TRBV11-2 and TRBJ2-5; 8 bases align to TRBD2. The CDR3 contains 14 residues. Germline assignment: CDR1 SGHAT and CDR2 FQNNGV. Trimming removed 5 bases from V and 5 bases from J; junction bases left unmatched: 7. The CDR3 region is CASSHGGAYETQYF. The CDR3 DNA is TGTGCCAGCAGCCACGGGGGGGCGTACGAGACCCAGTACTTC.